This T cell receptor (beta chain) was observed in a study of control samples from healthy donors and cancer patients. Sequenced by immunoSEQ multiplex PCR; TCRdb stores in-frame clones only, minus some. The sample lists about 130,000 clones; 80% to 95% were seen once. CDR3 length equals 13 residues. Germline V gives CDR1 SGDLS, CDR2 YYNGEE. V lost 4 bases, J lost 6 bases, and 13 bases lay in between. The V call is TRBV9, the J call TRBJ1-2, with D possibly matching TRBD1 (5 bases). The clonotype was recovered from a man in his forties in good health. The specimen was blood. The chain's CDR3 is CASSTDTQNGYTF. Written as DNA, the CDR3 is TGTGCCAGCAGCACGGACACGCAAAATGGCTACACCTTC.